Sequencing of this T cell receptor beta chain was carried out in a study of shared clonotypes between healthy human individuals. The test was conducted at deep level. Data came from immunoSEQ multiplex PCR; TCRdb stores just in-frame clones and leaves some out. This sample carries approximately 470,000 clones, approximately 78% of them seen once, and the ten largest clones take around 13%. Caucasian adults living in Nashville, Tennessee, provided all samples. Extraction of genomic DNA in unsorted samples used 100 million or so PBMCs. The origin of this receptor is a woman between 40 and 50 years old in good health. Some clones in this sample may be carry-over from other donors' samples. The specimen sequenced was PBMCs.

CDR3 DNA: TGTGCCAGCAGGAATGACGAGTATGAAAAACTGTTTTTT. The encoded protein is CASRNDEYEKLFF. The V and J genes are TRBV2 and TRBJ1-4, with D hard to call. V dropped 6 bases and J dropped 6 bases, with 11 bases sitting between them. Germline V lookup: CDR1 SNHLY, CDR2 FYNNEI. This CDR3 spans 13 amino acids.